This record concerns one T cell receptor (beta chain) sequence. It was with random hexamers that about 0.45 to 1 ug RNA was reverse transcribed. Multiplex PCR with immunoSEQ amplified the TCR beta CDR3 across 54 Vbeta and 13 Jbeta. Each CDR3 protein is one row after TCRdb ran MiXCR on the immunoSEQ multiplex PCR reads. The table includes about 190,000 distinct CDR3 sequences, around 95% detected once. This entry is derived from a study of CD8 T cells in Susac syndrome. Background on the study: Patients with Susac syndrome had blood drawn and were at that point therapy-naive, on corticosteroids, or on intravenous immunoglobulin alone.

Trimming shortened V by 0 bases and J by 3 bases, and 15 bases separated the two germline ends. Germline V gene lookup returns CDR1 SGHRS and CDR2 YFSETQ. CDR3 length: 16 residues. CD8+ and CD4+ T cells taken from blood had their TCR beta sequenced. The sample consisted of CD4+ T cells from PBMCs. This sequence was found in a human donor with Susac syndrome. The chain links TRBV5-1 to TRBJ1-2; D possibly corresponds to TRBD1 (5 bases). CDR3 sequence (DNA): TGCGCCAGCAGCTTGGGAGCGTCCGGGGGTGACTATGGCTACACCTTC. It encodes CASSLGASGGDYGYTF. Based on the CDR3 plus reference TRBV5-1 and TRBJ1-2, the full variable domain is KAGVTQTPRYLIKTRGQQVTLSCSPISGHRSVSWYQQTPGQGLQFLFEYFSETQRNKGNFPGRFSGRQFSNSRSEMNVSTLELGDSALYLCASSLGASGGDYGYTFGSGTRLTVV.